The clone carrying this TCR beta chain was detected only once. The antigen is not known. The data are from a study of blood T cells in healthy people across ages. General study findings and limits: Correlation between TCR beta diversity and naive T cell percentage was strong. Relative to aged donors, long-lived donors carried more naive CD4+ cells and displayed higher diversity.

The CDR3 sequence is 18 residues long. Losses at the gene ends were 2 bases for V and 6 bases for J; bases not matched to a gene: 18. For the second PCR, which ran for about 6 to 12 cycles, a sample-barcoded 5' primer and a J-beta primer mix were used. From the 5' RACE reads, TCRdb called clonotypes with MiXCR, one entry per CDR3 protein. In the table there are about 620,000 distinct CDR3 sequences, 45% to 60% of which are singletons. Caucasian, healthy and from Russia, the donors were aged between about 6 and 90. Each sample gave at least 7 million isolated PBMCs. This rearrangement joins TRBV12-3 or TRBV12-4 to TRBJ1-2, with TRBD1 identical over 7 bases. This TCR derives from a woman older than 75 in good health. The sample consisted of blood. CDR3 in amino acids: CASSLLMGQSTLSHGYTF. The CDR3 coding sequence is TGTGCCAGCAGTTTATTGATGGGACAGTCGACTCTTTCCCATGGCTACACCTTC.